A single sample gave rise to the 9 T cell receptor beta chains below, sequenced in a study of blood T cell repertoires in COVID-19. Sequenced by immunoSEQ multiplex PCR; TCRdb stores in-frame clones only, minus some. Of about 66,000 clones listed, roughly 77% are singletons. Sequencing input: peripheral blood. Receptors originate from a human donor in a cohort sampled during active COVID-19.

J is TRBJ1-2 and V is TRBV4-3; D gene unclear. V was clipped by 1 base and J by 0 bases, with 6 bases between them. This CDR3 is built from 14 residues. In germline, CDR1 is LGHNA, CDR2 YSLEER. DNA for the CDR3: TGCGCCAGCAGCCAAGGGAGCTCTAACTATGGCTACACCTTC. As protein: CASSQGSSNYGYTF.

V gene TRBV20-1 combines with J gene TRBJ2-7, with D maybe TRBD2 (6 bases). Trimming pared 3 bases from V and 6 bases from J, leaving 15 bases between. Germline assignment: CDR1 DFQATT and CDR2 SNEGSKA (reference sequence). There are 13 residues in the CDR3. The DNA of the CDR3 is TGCAGTGCTAGTCTGACTACCGGGGGCGAGCAGTACTTC. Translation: CSASLTTGGEQYF.

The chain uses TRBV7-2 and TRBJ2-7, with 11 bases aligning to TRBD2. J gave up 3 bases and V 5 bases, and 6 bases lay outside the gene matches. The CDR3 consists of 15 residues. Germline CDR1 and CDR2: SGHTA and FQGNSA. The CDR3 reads CASSPTSGTNYEQYF. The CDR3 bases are TGTGCCAGCAGCCCGACTAGCGGGACCAACTACGAGCAGTACTTC.

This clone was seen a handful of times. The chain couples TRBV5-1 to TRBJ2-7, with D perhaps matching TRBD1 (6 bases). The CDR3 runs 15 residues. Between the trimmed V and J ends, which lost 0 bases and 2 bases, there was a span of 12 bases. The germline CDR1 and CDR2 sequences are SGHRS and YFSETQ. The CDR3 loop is CASSLDVRGTYEQYF. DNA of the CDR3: TGCGCCAGCAGCTTGGATGTCAGGGGAACCTACGAGCAGTACTTC.

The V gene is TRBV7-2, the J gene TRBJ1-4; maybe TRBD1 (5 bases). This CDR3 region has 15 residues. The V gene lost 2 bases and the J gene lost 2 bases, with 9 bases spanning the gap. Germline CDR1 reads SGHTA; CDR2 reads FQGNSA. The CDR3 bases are TGTGCCAGCAGCTTACGGGGGGACACTAATGAAAAACTGTTTTTT. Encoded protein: CASSLRGDTNEKLFF.

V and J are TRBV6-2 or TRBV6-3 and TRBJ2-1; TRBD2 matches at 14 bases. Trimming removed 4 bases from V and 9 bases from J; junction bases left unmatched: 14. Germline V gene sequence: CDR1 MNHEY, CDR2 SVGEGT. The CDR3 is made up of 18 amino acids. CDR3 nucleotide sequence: TGTGCCAGCAGTTTCCGACTAGCGGGAGGGCCCTTTCCGAGTGAGCAGTTCTTC. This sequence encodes CASSFRLAGGPFPSEQFF.

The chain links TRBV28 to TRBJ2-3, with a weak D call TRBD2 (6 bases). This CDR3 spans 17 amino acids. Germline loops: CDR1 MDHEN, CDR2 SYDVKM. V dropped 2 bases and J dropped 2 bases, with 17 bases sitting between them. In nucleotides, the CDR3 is TGTGCCAGCAGTTTAGGGTTTCGGGGCGGGAACACAGATACGCAGTATTTT. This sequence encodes CASSLGFRGGNTDTQYF.

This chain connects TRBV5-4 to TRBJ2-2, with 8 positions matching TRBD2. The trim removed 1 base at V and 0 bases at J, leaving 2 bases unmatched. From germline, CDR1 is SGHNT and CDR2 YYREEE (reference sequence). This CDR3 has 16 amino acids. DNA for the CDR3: TGTGCCAGCAGCTTGACTAGCGGAACGAACACCGGGGAGCTGTTTTTT. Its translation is CASSLTSGTNTGELFF. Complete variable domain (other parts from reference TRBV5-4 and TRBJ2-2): ETGVTQSPTHLIKTRGQQVTLRCSSQSGHNTVSWYQQALGQGPQFIFQYYREEENGRGNFPPRFSGLQFPNYSSELNVNALELDDSALYLCASSLTSGTNTGELFFGEGSRLTVL.

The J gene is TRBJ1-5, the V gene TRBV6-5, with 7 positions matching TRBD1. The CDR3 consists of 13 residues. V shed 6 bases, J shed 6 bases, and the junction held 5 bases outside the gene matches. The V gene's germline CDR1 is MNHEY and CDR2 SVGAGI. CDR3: CASRAGGGQPQHF. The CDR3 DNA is TGTGCCAGCAGGGCAGGGGGAGGTCAGCCCCAGCATTTT.